This T cell receptor beta chain is from a study of blood T cells in healthy people across ages (dated by TCRdb to the mid-2010s). With regard to the full study: In model experiments, template switching captured about one uniquely barcoded TCR beta cDNA molecule for every two T cells. To avoid experimental bias, donors of different ages were spread randomly across the sequencing lanes. Using the same blood draw, the study looked at two additional independent replicas of 1 million unique cDNA reads for two donors, one aged 18 to 30 and the other aged 80 or older. Four age groups were formed from the donors: young (average about 16 years), middle-aged (just under 40), aged (approximately 60) and long-lived (less than 85). The study measured age-related changes in TCR beta repertoire diversity using deep sequencing normalized with unique cDNA molecular identifiers. What the study reported, not specific to this receptor: Because the CMV infection status of the donors was unknown, age-related changes in expanded clonotypes may potentially have been confounded. Conclusive comparison of naive and antigen-experienced compartments was prevented by the profiling of bulk unsorted PBMCs. Observed TCR beta diversity correlated strongly with the percentage of naive T cells measured by flow cytometry. Compared with the aged group, the long-lived group had more naive CD4+ T cells, fewer expanded clones and increased TCR diversity, suggesting age selection. As age increased, observed TCR beta diversity per million T cells dropped in a roughly linear way, and a significant reduction was already evident by age approximately 40. Estimates of total diversity from one million sequenced T cells were regarded as lower bounds and underestimates.

Compared with germline, V lacks 0 bases and J lacks 4 bases; bases without a gene match: 5. The CDR3 goes from the cysteine to the phenylalanine over 16 residues. Only the CDR3 DNA stays, 48 bases, in frame from base 1. CDR1 and CDR2 are drawn from the germline V gene: SGHTA, FQGTGA. Systemically healthy Caucasian individuals from Russia, 39 in total and aged roughly 6 to 95 years, were included as donors. Each donor gave ten milliliters of peripheral blood, drawn into EDTA-treated Vacutainer tubes. Ficoll-Paque density-gradient centrifugation was used to isolate PBMCs, with at least 6 million obtained per sample. Trizol reagent was used to extract total RNA from the PBMCs, yielding at least 5.5 micrograms per sample. For every donor, an aliquot of PBMCs went through flow cytometry to measure the percentages of naive CD45RAhigh/CD27high T cells. Turning to this clonotype: The target of this receptor is not known. The sample holds no much larger clone one base away, and base qualities are not on file.

Library preparation was by 5' RACE. Reads for this sample came from an Illumina HiSeq 2500. A second PCR of 7 to 11 cycles was performed with a sample-barcoded 5' primer and a J-beta primer mix. Each TCR beta cDNA molecule received a unique molecular identifier from a template-switch 5' adaptor carrying 12 random nucleotides. Each sample yielded at least 2.5 million CDR3-containing paired-end reads. First-strand cDNA synthesis was performed from all RNA using the Mint cDNA synthesis kit, with priming by a TRBC-specific oligonucleotide. Following uracil-DNA glycosylase treatment, all cDNA underwent a first 18-cycle PCR with the universal primers M1SS and BC2_uni_R. As for the original processing: For normalization, 1 million high-quality reads were randomly selected from each sample, with every read carrying a distinct molecular identifier. Reads sharing molecular identifiers were discarded rather than binned into consensus sequences. MiTCR, run with a Q25 quality threshold and the strictest error-elimination algorithm, handled CDR3 identification, clonotype clustering and error correction. A nonparametric unseen species model with Euler transformation was used to estimate a lower bound on total TCR beta diversity. TCRdb trimmed the raw reads at Q25, called clones with MiXCR and kept productive beta chains. Each CDR3 protein appears once, grouped with its most common genes and DNA. These V and J calls originate from TCRdb's pipeline instead of the authors' own analysis. A total of 600,000 or so distinct CDR3 sequences appear in this sample, around half of them only once. Together, the top ten hold 20% to 25% of the sample.

Sequencing was performed on blood. The chain was built from TRBV7-3 and TRBJ2-1, with 8 central nucleotides matching TRBD2. This clonotype was obtained from a man older than 75 in good health. The CDR3 protein is CASSLTGREVYNEQFF. The DNA reads TGTGCCAGCAGCTTAACCGGGCGGGAGGTTTACAATGAGCAGTTCTTC.